Listed below are T cell receptor beta chains from one sample, sequenced in a study of post-analysis software for immune sequencing data. MiXCR was run by TCRdb on the PCR reads, yielding one entry per CDR3 protein. The profile covers 700,000 to 800,000 distinct CDR3 sequences, with roughly 30% appearing a single time and more than 0.55% taken by the ten largest. Sequenced sample: blood. These receptors all stem from a girl aged 5-17 years with multiple sclerosis. Both conserved end residues are part of each CDR3. The D gene is left open where the match is weak. The size entry is marked missing in some rows and otherwise reads once, few, many or a size class.

clone_size d_call j_call cdr3_length v_call cdr3_aa cdr3_nt
- TRBD2 TRBJ2-1 16 TRBV4-2 CASSQLLAGVGNEQFF TGTGCCAGCAGCCAGTTACTAGCGGGGGTGGGCAATGAGCAGTTCTTC
few TRBD1 TRBJ1-2 15 TRBV7-9 CASSHRDRSLYGYTF TGTGCCAGCAGCCACCGGGACAGAAGTCTTTATGGCTACACCTTC
- - TRBJ1-5 15 TRBV5-5 CASSSGGRLNQPQHF TGTGCCAGCAGCTCTGGAGGGAGACTAAATCAGCCCCAGCATTTT
- - TRBJ2-5 15 TRBV15 CATSSLGDGYNEQYF TGTGCCACCAGCAGCTTGGGGGACGGCTACAATGAGCAGTACTTC
few - TRBJ2-3 15 TRBV7-2 CASSLATGWSDTQYF TGTGCCAGCAGCTTAGCGACGGGCTGGTCCGATACGCAGTATTTT
- TRBD1 TRBJ2-7 13 TRBV27 CASSLSPDRVQYF TGTGCCAGCAGTTTATCACCCGACAGGGTTCAGTACTTC
- TRBD2 TRBJ2-4 12 TRBV20-1 CSARETGGIQYF TGCAGTGCTAGAGAAACGGGGGGCATTCAGTACTTC
- TRBD2 TRBJ2-1 16 TRBV5-5 CASSLGGGGPYNEQFF TGTGCCAGCAGCCTGGGCGGGGGGGGGCCCTACAATGAGCAGTTCTTC
few - TRBJ2-3 16 TRBV29-1 CSVEEPRGARSDTQYF TGCAGCGTTGAAGAACCCAGGGGGGCAAGGTCAGATACGCAGTATTTT
- - TRBJ1-1 10 TRBV29-1 CSVPGAEAFF TGCAGCGTGCCCGGGGCTGAAGCTTTCTTT
few - TRBJ2-3 15 TRBV2 CASSVRSYVPDTQYF TGTGCCAGCAGTGTCAGGTCTTACGTCCCAGATACGCAGTATTTT
- TRBD2 TRBJ2-7 15 TRBV9 CASSVVAGGAYEQYF TGTGCCAGCAGCGTAGTGGCGGGAGGGGCCTACGAGCAGTACTTC
- TRBD1 TRBJ2-7 15 TRBV12-3/TRBV12-4 CATQRAWDRNYEQYF TGTGCCACACAAAGGGCGTGGGACAGGAACTACGAGCAGTACTTC
few - TRBJ2-5 16 TRBV7-9 CASSARKSDVGETQYF TGTGCCAGCAGCGCCCGCAAATCAGATGTCGGAGAGACCCAGTACTTC
many - TRBJ2-5 14 TRBV3-1 CASSPTAGGETQYF TGTGCCAGCAGCCCCACAGCGGGTGGAGAGACCCAGTACTTC
many - TRBJ2-4 17 TRBV28 CASGASGSGAAKNIQYF TGTGCCAGCGGAGCATCAGGGTCGGGTGCTGCCAAAAACATTCAGTACTTC
- - TRBJ2-3 13 TRBV3-1 CASNTEGTDTQYF TGTGCCAGCAACACGGAGGGTACAGATACGCAGTATTTT
- TRBD2 TRBJ2-5 18 TRBV12-3/TRBV12-4 CASSFGSQREGWQETQYF TGTGCCAGCAGTTTCGGTTCTCAGCGGGAGGGTTGGCAAGAGACCCAGTACTTC
- - TRBJ2-2 11 TRBV5-1 CASKGGGELFF TGCGCCAGCAAGGGCGGCGGGGAGCTGTTTTTT
- - TRBJ2-3 13 TRBV12-3/TRBV12-4 CASSFGGNQPQYF TGTGCCAGCAGTTTCGGGGGAAACCAGCCCCAGTATTTT
many TRBD2 TRBJ2-5 16 TRBV7-2 CASSLGLAGGQETQYF TGTGCCAGCAGCTTAGGACTAGCGGGGGGCCAAGAGACCCAGTACTTC
few TRBD1 TRBJ2-5 13 TRBV7-9 CASRGQGVETQYF TGTGCCAGCAGAGGACAGGGGGTCGAGACCCAGTACTTC
- - TRBJ2-1 10 TRBV20-1 CSALDNERFF TGCAGTGCCCTCGACAATGAGCGGTTCTTC
- - TRBJ1-6 15 TRBV20-1 CSARPPAGVNSPLHF TGCAGTGCTAGACCCCCCGCAGGGGTCAATTCACCCCTCCACTTT
- TRBD2 TRBJ2-3 17 TRBV12-3/TRBV12-4 CASRGPGTRVRADAQYF TGTGCCAGCAGGGGTCCCGGGACTAGAGTGAGGGCCGATGCGCAGTATTTT
- TRBD2 TRBJ2-1 12 TRBV6-2/TRBV6-3 CASTGGSYEQFF TGTGCCAGCACTGGCGGGAGCTATGAGCAGTTCTTC
few - TRBJ2-5 19 TRBV5-1 CASSLWFGGAPRGEETQYF TGCGCCAGCAGCTTGTGGTTCGGGGGAGCGCCTCGGGGCGAAGAGACCCAGTACTTC
- - TRBJ2-6 13 TRBV6-5 CASASSGANVLTF TGTGCCAGTGCTTCTTCTGGGGCCAACGTCCTGACTTTC
- - TRBJ1-5 14 TRBV29-1 CSVTLGTVNQPQHF TGCAGCGTTACTTTGGGCACGGTAAATCAGCCCCAGCATTTT
few TRBD1 TRBJ1-2 14 TRBV5-1 CASSLQGARYGYTF TGCGCCAGCAGCTTGCAGGGGGCTCGCTATGGCTACACCTTC
few TRBD1 TRBJ1-2 15 TRBV12-3/TRBV12-4 CASSLGDRGSGGYTF TGTGCCAGCAGTTTAGGTGACAGGGGTTCGGGTGGCTACACCTTC
- - TRBJ2-5 13 TRBV9 CASSTPTEEAQYF TGTGCCAGCAGCACGCCGACGGAAGAGGCCCAGTACTTC
few - TRBJ2-3 13 TRBV3-1 CASDPGVPRTQYF TGTGCCAGCGACCCGGGGGTCCCGAGGACGCAGTATTTT
few - TRBJ2-1 14 TRBV20-1 CSARAARKGNEQFF TGCAGTGCTAGAGCGGCCCGAAAAGGGAATGAGCAGTTCTTC
- - TRBJ2-3 12 TRBV2 CASRGGSDTQYF TGTGCCAGCAGAGGGGGATCGGATACGCAGTATTTT
- - TRBJ2-7 14 TRBV20-1 CSARGGLALYEQYF TGCAGTGCCCGGGGCGGGCTAGCGCTTTACGAGCAGTACTTC
many TRBD2 TRBJ2-5 14 TRBV29-1 CSVDVGGGQETQYF TGCAGCGTTGATGTTGGCGGGGGCCAAGAGACCCAGTACTTC
- - TRBJ2-3 13 TRBV12-3/TRBV12-4 CASSLVRGDTQYF TGTGCCAGCAGTTTAGTCCGCGGAGATACGCAGTATTTT
- TRBD1 TRBJ2-1 17 TRBV13 CASTRSDRGGSYNEQFF TGTGCCAGCACACGATCGGACAGGGGCGGCTCCTACAATGAGCAGTTCTTC
- TRBD2 TRBJ2-1 17 TRBV19 CASSITSGRRSYNEQFF TGTGCCAGTAGTATTACCAGCGGGAGACGGTCCTACAATGAGCAGTTCTTC
- - TRBJ1-1 13 TRBV28 CASSQHSDTEAFF TGTGCCAGCAGTCAACACAGCGACACTGAAGCTTTCTTT
few TRBD1 TRBJ2-7 13 TRBV20-1 CSAGTGASYEQYF TGCAGTGCCGGGACAGGGGCATCCTACGAGCAGTACTTC
- - TRBJ1-2 13 TRBV20-1 CSAAPGVEDGYTF TGCAGTGCTGCCCCAGGGGTGGAGGATGGCTACACCTTC
- - TRBJ2-4 14 TRBV27 CASRSAGSKNIQYF TGTGCCAGCCGCTCGGCGGGCTCTAAAAACATTCAGTACTTC
- TRBD1 TRBJ1-4 15 TRBV6-1 CASSEGDRDNEKLFF TGTGCCAGCAGTGAAGGGGACAGGGATAATGAAAAACTGTTTTTT